One and the same sample provided the 25 T cell receptor beta chains below, sequenced in a study of shared clonotypes between healthy human individuals. TCRdb keeps only in-frame clones here, not all; method: immunoSEQ multiplex PCR. The repertoire holds 1,400,000 or so clones, with 97% to 99% as singletons. The sequencing input was naive CD4+ T cells sorted from blood. Subset defined: CD45RA+ positively selected. The receptors stem from a man aged 25 to 40 in good health.

The chain has TRBV19 and TRBJ1-2, with D hard to call. The CDR3 extends over 16 amino acids. Trimming stripped 5 bases from V and 6 bases from J, with 22 bases between. CDR1 and CDR2 (germline): LNHDA, SQIVND (reference sequence). CDR3 DNA: TGTGCCAGTAGTCCCACCGGGAAGATAGGGATCCATGGCTACACCTTC. Translated: CASSPTGKIGIHGYTF.

The V and J genes are TRBV9 and TRBJ2-2, with unresolved D. The CDR3 length is 12 residues. Germline V gene lookup returns CDR1 SGDLS and CDR2 YYNGEE. Trimming stripped 4 bases from V and 2 bases from J, with 3 bases between. CDR3 region: CASSRNTGELFF. As DNA, the CDR3 is TGTGCCAGCAGCCGTAACACCGGGGAGCTGTTTTTT.

J is TRBJ2-1 and V is TRBV18; 10 nucleotides agree with TRBD2. This CDR3 region has 16 residues. CDR1 is KGHSH, CDR2 LQKENI, per germline. After removal of 4 bases from V and 6 bases from J, the junction contained 9 bases not matched to a gene. CDR3 coding DNA: TGTGCCAGCTCACAACTAGCGGGATCAGTCGGCAATGAGCAGTTCTTC. This codes for CASSQLAGSVGNEQFF.

The DNA for the CDR3 is TGCGCCAGCAGCCACTCGCCAGCGGGACTCTACAATGAGCAGTTCTTC. Encoded protein: CASSHSPAGLYNEQFF. The chain carries TRBV5-1 and TRBJ2-1, with 7 bases that match TRBD2. Germline CDR1 and CDR2: SGHRS and YFSETQ. The CDR3 sequence is 16 residues long. V shed 4 bases, J shed 3 bases, and the junction held 10 bases outside the gene matches.

The chain joins TRBV7-2 to TRBJ1-5; D might be TRBD1 (6 bases). Trimming removed 4 bases at V and 0 bases at J, with 10 bases between. Germline-derived CDR1 and CDR2 are SGHTA and FQGNSA. CDR3 length: 15 residues. This CDR3 reads CASSSSGDSNQPQHF. CDR3 in DNA: TGTGCCAGCAGCTCCTCAGGGGATAGCAATCAGCCCCAGCATTTT. Complete variable domain (other parts from reference TRBV7-2 and TRBJ1-5): GAGVSQSPSNKVTEKGKDVELRCDPISGHTALYWYRQSLGQGLEFLIYFQGNSAPDKSGLPSDRFSAERTGGSVSTLTIQRTQQEDSAVYLCASSSSGDSNQPQHFGDGTRLSIL.

The genes are TRBV21-1 and TRBJ2-7; TRBD2, the table's D call, lacks a check against the DNA. TRBV21-1 is recorded as a pseudogene. CDR3 length: 18 amino acids. CDR3 nucleotide sequence: TGTGCCAGCAGCAAATTTACTTATTCTAGCGGGGTTGCCTACGAGCAGTACTTC. This encodes CASSKFTYSSGVAYEQYF.

Notes on this clone: Sequence at one end of the junction differs from germline and may be a read error. This rearrangement joins TRBV6-1 to TRBJ2-7, with 14 bases fitting TRBD2. Per the germline V gene, CDR1 is MNHNS and CDR2 is SASEGT. CDR3 size: 15 residues. The CDR3 sequence: CASREGLAGGGEQYF. The CDR3 DNA is TGTGCCAGCAGGGAAGGACTAGCGGGAGGCGGAGAGCAGTACTTC.

Turning to this clone: Within the sample, other DNA sequences also encode this same CDR3. V is TRBV18 and J is TRBJ1-5; 7 positions agree with TRBD1. With V trimmed by 1 base and J by 2 bases, 2 bases remained unmatched. The CDR3 extends over 15 amino acids. Germline CDR1 reads KGHSH; CDR2 reads LQKENI. CDR3 nucleotides: TGTGCCAGCTCACCACAGGGGGCGGGCAATCAGCCCCAGCATTTT. Residues: CASSPQGAGNQPQHF.

This sequence joins TRBV2 and TRBJ2-3, with 10 nucleotides matching TRBD1. Germline trimming cut 7 bases from V and 3 bases from J; bases unmatched to any gene: 7. CDR1 and CDR2 from the germline V gene are SNHLY and FYNNEI. The CDR3 covers 15 residues. The CDR3 is CASKVDRGETDTQYF. DNA of the CDR3: TGTGCCAGCAAAGTGGACAGGGGGGAGACAGATACGCAGTATTTT.

The rearrangement uses TRBV6-6 and TRBJ2-7, with no clear D. Germline V gene lookup returns CDR1 MNHNY and CDR2 SVGAGI (reference sequence). The CDR3 has 16 residues. The V gene lost 0 bases and the J gene lost 7 bases, with 19 bases spanning the gap. The DNA for the CDR3 is TGTGCCAGCAGTTACTCGGCAGGCCTGACCCATGAAGAGCAGTACTTC. Protein: CASSYSAGLTHEEQYF.

CDR3 sequence reads: CASSGGGAGELFF. The CDR3 DNA reads as TGTGCCAGCAGCGGGGGAGGGGCCGGGGAGCTGTTTTTT. V and J are TRBV13 and TRBJ2-2; TRBD2 agrees at 7 bases. CDR1 is PRHDT and CDR2 is FYEKMQ in the germline V gene (reference sequence). The CDR3 runs to 13 residues. V lost 5 bases, J lost 6 bases, and 3 bases stayed unmatched.

The V call is TRBV14, the J call TRBJ2-5; D may be TRBD2 (5 bases). The germline gives CDR1 SGHDN, CDR2 FVKESK. CDR3 size: 15 residues. V dropped 2 bases and J dropped 5 bases, with 15 bases sitting between them. Written as DNA, the CDR3 is TGTGCCAGCAGCCAAAGCTCGGGATCCCTGGAGACCCAGTACTTC. This translates into CASSQSSGSLETQYF.

The chain recombines TRBV7-2 with TRBJ2-5, with unresolved D. With 4 bases removed from V and 1 base from J, the gap between germline ends came to 10 bases. The CDR3 contains 14 residues. CDR1 and CDR2 (germline): SGHTA, FQGNSA. Here the CDR3 reads CASSSSGSQETQYF. In DNA form, the CDR3 reads TGTGCCAGCAGCTCTTCAGGTTCCCAAGAGACCCAGTACTTC.

The J gene is TRBJ2-1, the V gene TRBV5-1; TRBD2 matches 9 bases. The CDR3 length is 18 residues. Germline CDR1 is SGHRS and CDR2 is YFSETQ. The ends lost 2 bases at V and 9 bases at J; junction bases unmatched: 18. The CDR3 region is CASSFPRLGRLAATEQFF. CDR3 coding DNA: TGCGCCAGCAGCTTCCCTCGACTGGGCAGACTAGCGGCTACTGAGCAGTTCTTC.

The chain joins TRBV5-1 to TRBJ1-1, with a weak D call TRBD1 (6 bases). V was shortened by 4 bases and J by 0 bases, with 10 bases between the two germline ends. Germline V gene lookup returns CDR1 SGHRS and CDR2 YFSETQ. The length of the CDR3 is 14 residues. The CDR3 DNA follows: TGCGCCAGCAGCAAAACAGGGATGAACACTGAAGCTTTCTTT. This codes for CASSKTGMNTEAFF. Full variable domain (remainder filled in from reference TRBV5-1 and TRBJ1-1): KAGVTQTPRYLIKTRGQQVTLSCSPISGHRSVSWYQQTPGQGLQFLFEYFSETQRNKGNFPGRFSGRQFSNSRSEMNVSTLELGDSALYLCASSKTGMNTEAFFGQGTRLTVV.

The chain combines TRBV28 with TRBJ2-7; D remains ambiguous. The germline V and J ends were trimmed by 6 bases and 3 bases, with 15 bases remaining between them. Per germline, CDR1 MDHEN and CDR2 SYDVKM. The CDR3 length is 14 residues. CDR3 residues: CASRAWQADYEQYF. CDR3 in DNA: TGTGCCAGCAGGGCATGGCAGGCCGACTACGAGCAGTACTTC.

This chain links TRBV7-9 with TRBJ2-1; possible D gene TRBD2, 5 bases. The germline CDR1 and CDR2 sequences are SEHNR and FQNEAQ (reference sequence). The CDR3 is made up of 12 amino acids. V shed 5 bases and J shed 9 bases, with 11 bases lying between them. The CDR3, as DNA: TGTGCCAGCAGCCACTCCGCGGGTGAGCAGTTCTTC. Amino acid sequence: CASSHSAGEQFF. Filled out from reference TRBV7-9 and TRBJ2-1, the complete variable domain reads DTGVSQNPRHKITKRGQNVTFRCDPISEHNRLYWYRQTLGQGPEFLTYFQNEAQLEKSRLLSDRFSAERPKGSFSTLEIQRTEQGDSAMYLCASSHSAGEQFFGPGTRLTVL.

V gene TRBV28 combines with J gene TRBJ2-3; D is unresolved. The germline CDR1 and CDR2 sequences are MDHEN and SYDVKM. This CDR3 comprises 13 residues. V lost 5 bases, J lost 5 bases, and 11 bases lay in between. The CDR3 sequence: CASSTLLRDTQYF. The DNA of the CDR3 is TGTGCCAGCAGTACCCTCCTTAGAGATACGCAGTATTTT.

The chain carries TRBV7-2 and TRBJ2-4, with no clear D. Per germline, CDR1 SGHTA and CDR2 FQGNSA. The CDR3 runs to 13 residues. Trimming took off 4 bases at V and 2 bases at J, with 6 bases between the two ends. CDR3 nucleotides: TGTGCCAGCAGCTACAACCCCAAAAACATTCAGTACTTC. Amino acids: CASSYNPKNIQYF.

CDR3 bases: TGTGCCAGCAGCCAGTCCCTCGGGGTATCGGCCGGGGAGCTGTTTTTT. It is translated as CASSQSLGVSAGELFF. This chain connects TRBV14 to TRBJ2-2, with TRBD2 as a possible D gene (5 bases). Germline values: CDR1 SGHDN, CDR2 FVKESK. Trimming removed 3 bases at V and 6 bases at J, with 17 bases between. The CDR3 contains 16 residues.

The CDR3 spells CSPTPIGGGRYEQYF. The CDR3 DNA is TGCAGCCCGACCCCCATTGGGGGGGGGCGCTACGAGCAGTACTTC. The chain carries TRBV29-1 and TRBJ2-7; perhaps TRBD2 as D (7 bases). The ends were cut back, 8 bases at V and 3 bases at J, with 23 bases in the middle. CDR1 is SQVTM, CDR2 ANQGSEA, per germline. CDR3 length: 15 residues.

A single count supports this clone. The V and J genes are TRBV2 and TRBJ2-7, with D perhaps TRBD2 (7 bases). V was clipped by 4 bases and J by 6 bases, with 19 bases between them. Germline CDR1 reads SNHLY; CDR2 reads FYNNEI. The CDR3 covers 15 residues. This CDR3 reads CASSGGGAPESEQYF. DNA of the CDR3: TGTGCCAGCAGTGGAGGGGGGGCTCCCGAGAGCGAGCAGTACTTC.

This clone occurred once. V gene TRBV19 combines with J gene TRBJ1-3; D is perhaps TRBD1 (5 bases). Germline V lookup: CDR1 LNHDA, CDR2 SQIVND (reference sequence). Between the trimmed V and J ends, which lost 6 bases and 4 bases, there was a span of 13 bases. The CDR3 consists of 14 residues. The CDR3 sequence: CASSSGGDGNTIYF. The CDR3 DNA reads TGTGCCAGTAGCTCTGGAGGGGACGGAAACACCATATATTTT.

The chain couples TRBV5-8 to TRBJ2-7; weak D call: TRBD2 (5 bases). The CDR3 covers 15 residues. Looked up from germline, CDR1 is SGHTS and CDR2 is YDEGEE. V was clipped by 5 bases and J by 0 bases, with 15 bases between them. The CDR3: CASRVSGPFSYEQYF. Here the CDR3 DNA reads TGTGCCAGCAGGGTGAGCGGTCCCTTCTCCTACGAGCAGTACTTC.

In the case of this clone: Within the sample, other DNA sequences also encode this same CDR3. The chain combines TRBV5-1 with TRBJ2-7; a weak D match, TRBD1 (5 bases). V was trimmed by 4 bases and J by 6 bases, leaving 11 bases between them. The germline V gene has CDR1 SGHRS and CDR2 YFSETQ. The CDR3 is made up of 12 amino acids. CDR3 nucleotides: TGCGCCAGCAGCCTTAGGGGCGGCGAGCAGTACTTC. Its translation: CASSLRGGEQYF.